This TCR beta chain was retrieved from a study of blood T cell repertoires in COVID-19. Study context: PBMCs, B-cell-depleted T cells, or T cells were the source of the cDNA or gDNA that made up the material.

The table came from immunoSEQ multiplex PCR; TCRdb's copy has only in-frame clones and leaves some out. The sample carries about 160,000 clones, approximately 78% recorded once. The CDR3 extends over 14 amino acids. Trimming stripped 5 bases from V and 2 bases from J, with 13 bases between. Germline CDR1 and CDR2: SGHNT and YYREEE (reference sequence). The chain has TRBV5-4 and TRBJ1-1, with a weak D call TRBD1 (5 bases). This sequence originates from a human donor in a cohort sampled during active COVID-19. The sequencing input was peripheral blood. Written as DNA, the CDR3 is TGTGCCAGCAGTTTAACAGGCAGTAACACTGAAGCTTTCTTT. This codes for CASSLTGSNTEAFF.